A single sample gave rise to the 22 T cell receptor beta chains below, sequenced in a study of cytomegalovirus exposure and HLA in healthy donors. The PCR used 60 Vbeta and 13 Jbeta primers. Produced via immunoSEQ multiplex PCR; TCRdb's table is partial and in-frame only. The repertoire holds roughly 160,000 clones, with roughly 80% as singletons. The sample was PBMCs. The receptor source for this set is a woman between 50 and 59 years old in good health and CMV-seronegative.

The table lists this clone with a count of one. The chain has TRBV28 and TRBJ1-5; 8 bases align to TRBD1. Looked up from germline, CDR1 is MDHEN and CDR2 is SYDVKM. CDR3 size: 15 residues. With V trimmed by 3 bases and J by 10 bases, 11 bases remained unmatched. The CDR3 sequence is CASSFRDRGLGPQHF. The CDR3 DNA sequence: TGTGCCAGCAGTTTTCGAGACAGGGGATTAGGCCCCCAGCATTTT.

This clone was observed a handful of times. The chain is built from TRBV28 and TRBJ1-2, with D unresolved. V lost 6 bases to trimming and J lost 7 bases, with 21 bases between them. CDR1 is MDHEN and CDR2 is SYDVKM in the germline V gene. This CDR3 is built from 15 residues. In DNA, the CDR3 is TGTGCCAGCAGCCTCCCCCGTTCGGAGGGTGGTGGCTACACCTTC. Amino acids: CASSLPRSEGGGYTF.

The CDR3 loop reads CAISDYGQGGNSPLHF. In DNA form, the CDR3 reads TGTGCCATCAGTGACTACGGACAGGGAGGAAATTCACCCCTCCACTTT. The chain links TRBV10-3 to TRBJ1-6; TRBD1 matches 8 bases. CDR3 length: 16 amino acids. Germline V CDR1 and CDR2: ENHRY, SYGVKD. With 3 bases clipped from V and 7 bases from J, the junction kept 8 bases outside the gene matches.

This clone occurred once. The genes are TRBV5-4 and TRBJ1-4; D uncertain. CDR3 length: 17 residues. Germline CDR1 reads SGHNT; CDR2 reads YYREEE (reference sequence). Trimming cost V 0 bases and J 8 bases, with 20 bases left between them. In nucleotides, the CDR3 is TGTGCCAGCAGCTTGGATTTCGGGCGGGGAGGAGAAGAAAAACTGTTTTTT. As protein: CASSLDFGRGGEEKLFF. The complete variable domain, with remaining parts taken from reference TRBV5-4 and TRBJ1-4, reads ETGVTQSPTHLIKTRGQQVTLRCSSQSGHNTVSWYQQALGQGPQFIFQYYREEENGRGNFPPRFSGLQFPNYSSELNVNALELDDSALYLCASSLDFGRGGEEKLFFGSGTQLSVL.

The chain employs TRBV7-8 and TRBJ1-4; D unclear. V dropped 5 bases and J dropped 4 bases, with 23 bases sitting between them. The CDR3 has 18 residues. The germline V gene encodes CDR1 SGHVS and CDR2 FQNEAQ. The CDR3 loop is CASSPGTHTSWSNEKLFF. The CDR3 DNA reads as TGTGCCAGCAGCCCCGGTACCCATACCTCATGGAGTAATGAAAAACTGTTTTTT. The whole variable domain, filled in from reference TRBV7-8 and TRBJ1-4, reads GAGVSQSPRYKVAKRGQDVALRCDPISGHVSLFWYQQALGQGPEFLTYFQNEAQLDKSGLPSDRFFAERPEGSVSTLKIQRTQQEDSAVYLCASSPGTHTSWSNEKLFFGSGTQLSVL.

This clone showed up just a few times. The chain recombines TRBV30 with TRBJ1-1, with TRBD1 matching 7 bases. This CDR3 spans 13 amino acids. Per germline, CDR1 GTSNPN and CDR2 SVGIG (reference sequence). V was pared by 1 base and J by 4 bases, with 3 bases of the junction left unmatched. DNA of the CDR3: TGTGCCTGGAGTGCTTCAGGGGGCACTGAAGCTTTCTTT. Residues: CAWSASGGTEAFF.

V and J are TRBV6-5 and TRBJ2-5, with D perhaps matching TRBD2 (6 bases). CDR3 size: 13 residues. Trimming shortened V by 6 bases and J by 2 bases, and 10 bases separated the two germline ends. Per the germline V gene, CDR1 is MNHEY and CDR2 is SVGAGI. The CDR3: CASSLGLQETQYF. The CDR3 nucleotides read TGTGCCAGCAGCCTGGGACTTCAAGAGACCCAGTACTTC.

CDR3 sequence (DNA): TGTGCCAGCAGTGAGTCGGACCGCTCCCGGAGGACCTTC. Protein product: CASSESDRSRRTF. This rearrangement joins TRBV2 to TRBJ1-2; D ambiguous. CDR3 size: 13 residues. Trimming took 3 bases from V and 14 from J, leaving 19 bases between them. CDR1 and CDR2 from the germline V gene are SNHLY and FYNNEI.

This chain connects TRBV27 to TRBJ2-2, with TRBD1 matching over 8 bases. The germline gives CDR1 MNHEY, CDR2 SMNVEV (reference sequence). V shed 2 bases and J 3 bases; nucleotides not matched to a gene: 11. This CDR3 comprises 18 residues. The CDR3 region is CASSLRQGPSSDTGELFF. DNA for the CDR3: TGTGCCAGCAGTTTACGACAGGGGCCATCATCTGACACCGGGGAGCTGTTTTTT.

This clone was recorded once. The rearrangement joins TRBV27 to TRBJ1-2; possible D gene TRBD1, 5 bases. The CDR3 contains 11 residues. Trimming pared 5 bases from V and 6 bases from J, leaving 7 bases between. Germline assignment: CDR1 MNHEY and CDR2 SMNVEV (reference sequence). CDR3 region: CASSQGNGYTF. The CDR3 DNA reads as TGTGCCAGCAGTCAGGGTAATGGCTACACCTTC.

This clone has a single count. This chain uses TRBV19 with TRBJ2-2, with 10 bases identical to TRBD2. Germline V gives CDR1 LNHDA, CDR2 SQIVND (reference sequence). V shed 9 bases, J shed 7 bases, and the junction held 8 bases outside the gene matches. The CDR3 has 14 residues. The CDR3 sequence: CASKLAGAVGELFF. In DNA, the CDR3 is TGTGCCAGCAAGCTAGCGGGAGCCGTCGGGGAGCTGTTTTTT. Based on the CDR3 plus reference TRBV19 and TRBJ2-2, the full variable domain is DGGITQSPKYLFRKEGQNVTLSCEQNLNHDAMYWYRQDPGQGLRLIYYSQIVNDFQKGDIAEGYSVSREKKESFPLTVTSAQKNPTAFYLCASKLAGAVGELFFGEGSRLTVL.

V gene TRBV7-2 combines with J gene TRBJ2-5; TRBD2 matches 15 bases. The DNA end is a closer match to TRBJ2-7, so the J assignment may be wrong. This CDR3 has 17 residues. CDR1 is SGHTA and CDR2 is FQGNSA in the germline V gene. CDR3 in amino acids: CASSAGTSGRRTYEQYF. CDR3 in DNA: TGTGCCAGCAGCGCCGGGACTAGCGGGAGGCGGACCTACGAGCAGTACTTC.

CDR3 nucleotides: TGTGCCAGCAAATCCGGGACAGGGGTTATCTACGAGCAGTACTTC. Translating gives CASKSGTGVIYEQYF. The V gene is TRBV5-8, the J gene TRBJ2-7, with 10 bases lining up with TRBD1. CDR3 length equals 15 residues. V dropped 6 bases and J dropped 3; count of bases not matched to a gene: 9. Germline V gene data show CDR1 as SGHTS and CDR2 as YDEGEE. Combining the CDR3 with reference TRBV5-8 and TRBJ2-7 gives the whole variable domain EAGVTQSPTHLIKTRGQQATLRCSPISGHTSVYWYQQALGLGLQFLLWYDEGEERNRGNFPPRFSGRQFPNYSSELNVNALELEDSALYLCASKSGTGVIYEQYFGPGTRLTVT.

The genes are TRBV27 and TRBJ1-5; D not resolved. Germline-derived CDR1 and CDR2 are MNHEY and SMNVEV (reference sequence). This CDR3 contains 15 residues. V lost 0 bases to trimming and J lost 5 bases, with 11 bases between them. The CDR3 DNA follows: TGTGCCAGCAGTTTATCTTACTTACCGGATCAGCCCCAGCATTTT. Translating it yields CASSLSYLPDQPQHF.

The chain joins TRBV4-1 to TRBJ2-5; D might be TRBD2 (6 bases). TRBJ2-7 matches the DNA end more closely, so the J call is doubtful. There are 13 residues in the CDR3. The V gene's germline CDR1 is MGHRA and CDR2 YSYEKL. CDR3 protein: CASSHGSSYEQYF. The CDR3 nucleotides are TGCGCCAGCAGCCACGGGAGTTCCTACGAGCAGTACTTC.

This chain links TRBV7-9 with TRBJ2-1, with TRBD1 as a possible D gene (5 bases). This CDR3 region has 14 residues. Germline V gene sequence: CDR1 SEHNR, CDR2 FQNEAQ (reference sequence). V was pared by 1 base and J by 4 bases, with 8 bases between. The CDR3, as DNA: TGTGCCAGCAGCTTAGGACAGAGTTACAATGAGCAGTTCTTC. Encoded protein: CASSLGQSYNEQFF. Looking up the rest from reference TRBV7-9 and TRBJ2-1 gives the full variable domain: DTGVSQNPRHKITKRGQNVTFRCDPISEHNRLYWYRQTLGQGPEFLTYFQNEAQLEKSRLLSDRFSAERPKGSFSTLEIQRTEQGDSAMYLCASSLGQSYNEQFFGPGTRLTVL.

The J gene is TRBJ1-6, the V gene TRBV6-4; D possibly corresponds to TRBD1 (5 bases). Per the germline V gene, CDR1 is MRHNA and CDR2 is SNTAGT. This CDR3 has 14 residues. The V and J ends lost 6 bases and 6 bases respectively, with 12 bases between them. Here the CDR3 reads CASRTGGANSPLHF. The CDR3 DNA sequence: TGTGCCAGCAGGACGGGAGGGGCTAATTCACCCCTCCACTTT.

The CDR3 nucleotides are TGTGCCAGCAGTCCTGCGGGAACAACTAATGAAAAACTGTTTTTT. Translated: CASSPAGTTNEKLFF. This chain uses TRBV28 with TRBJ1-4; D is unresolved. V lost 5 bases to trimming and J lost 0 bases, with 10 bases between them. This CDR3 has 15 residues. Germline V gene sequence: CDR1 MDHEN, CDR2 SYDVKM.

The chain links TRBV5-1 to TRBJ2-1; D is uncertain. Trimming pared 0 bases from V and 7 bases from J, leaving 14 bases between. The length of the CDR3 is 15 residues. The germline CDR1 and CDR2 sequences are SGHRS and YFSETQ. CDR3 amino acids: CASSLGEVVVNEQFF. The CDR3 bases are TGCGCCAGCAGCTTGGGTGAGGTAGTGGTAAATGAGCAGTTCTTC.

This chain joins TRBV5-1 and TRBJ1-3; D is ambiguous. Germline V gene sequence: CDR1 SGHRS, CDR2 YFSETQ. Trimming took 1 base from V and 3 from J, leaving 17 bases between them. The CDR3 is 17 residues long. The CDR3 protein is CASSLTGIQASGNTIYF. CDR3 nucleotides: TGCGCCAGCAGCTTGACTGGCATCCAGGCGAGTGGAAACACCATATATTTT.

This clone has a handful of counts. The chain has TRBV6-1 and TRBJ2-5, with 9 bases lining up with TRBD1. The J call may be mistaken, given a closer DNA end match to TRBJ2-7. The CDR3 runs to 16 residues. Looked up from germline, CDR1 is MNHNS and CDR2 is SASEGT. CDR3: CASSESEGQGNHEQYF. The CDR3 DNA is TGTGCCAGCAGTGAATCGGAGGGACAGGGTAACCACGAGCAGTACTTC.

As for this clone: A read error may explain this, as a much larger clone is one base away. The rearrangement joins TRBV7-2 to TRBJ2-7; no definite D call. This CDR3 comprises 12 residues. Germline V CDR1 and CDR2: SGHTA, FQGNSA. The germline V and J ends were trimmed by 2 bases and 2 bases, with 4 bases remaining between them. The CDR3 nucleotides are TGTGCCAGCAGCTTACTAACCTACGAGCAGTACTTC. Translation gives CASSLLTYEQYF.